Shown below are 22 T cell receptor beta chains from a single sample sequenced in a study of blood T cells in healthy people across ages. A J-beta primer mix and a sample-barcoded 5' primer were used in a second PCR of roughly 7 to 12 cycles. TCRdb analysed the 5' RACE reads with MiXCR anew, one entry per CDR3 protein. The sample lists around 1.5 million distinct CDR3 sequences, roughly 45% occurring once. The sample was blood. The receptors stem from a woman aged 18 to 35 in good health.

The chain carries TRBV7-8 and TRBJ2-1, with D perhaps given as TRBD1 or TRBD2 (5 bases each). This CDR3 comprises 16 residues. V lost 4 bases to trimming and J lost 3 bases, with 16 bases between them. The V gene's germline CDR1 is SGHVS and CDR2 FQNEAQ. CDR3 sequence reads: CASSSDVGAVYNEQFF. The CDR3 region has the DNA TGTGCCAGCAGCTCCGATGTCGGGGCGGTCTACAATGAGCAGTTCTTC. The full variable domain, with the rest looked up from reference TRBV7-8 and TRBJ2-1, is GAGVSQSPRYKVAKRGQDVALRCDPISGHVSLFWYQQALGQGPEFLTYFQNEAQLDKSGLPSDRFFAERPEGSVSTLKIQRTQQEDSAVYLCASSSDVGAVYNEQFFGPGTRLTVL.

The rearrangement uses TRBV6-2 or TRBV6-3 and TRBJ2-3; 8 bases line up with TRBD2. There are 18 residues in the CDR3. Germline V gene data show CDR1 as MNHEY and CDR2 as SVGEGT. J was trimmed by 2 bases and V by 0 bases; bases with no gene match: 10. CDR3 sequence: CASSYSTTGTRFTDTQYF. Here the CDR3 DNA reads TGTGCCAGCAGTTACTCGACGACCGGGACTAGGTTCACAGATACGCAGTATTTT.

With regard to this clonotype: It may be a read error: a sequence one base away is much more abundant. CDR3 protein: CSVETGSDTQYF. In DNA form, the CDR3 reads TGCAGCGTTGAGACAGGGTCAGATACGCAGTATTTT. The chain is built from TRBV29-1 and TRBJ2-3; 7 bases fit TRBD1. This CDR3 comprises 12 residues. The germline V gene has CDR1 SQVTM and CDR2 ANQGSEA. J was trimmed by 4 bases and V by 3 bases; bases with no gene match: 1.

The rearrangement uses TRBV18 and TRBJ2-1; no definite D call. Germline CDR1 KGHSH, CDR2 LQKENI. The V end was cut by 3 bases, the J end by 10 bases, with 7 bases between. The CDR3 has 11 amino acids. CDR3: CASSPTLEQFF. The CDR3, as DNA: TGTGCCAGCTCACCGACCCTAGAGCAGTTCTTC.

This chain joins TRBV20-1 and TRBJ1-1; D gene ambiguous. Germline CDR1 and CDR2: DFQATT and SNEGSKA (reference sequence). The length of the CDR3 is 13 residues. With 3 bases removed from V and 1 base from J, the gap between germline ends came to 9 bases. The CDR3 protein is CSASKLGNTEAFF. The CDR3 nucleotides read TGCAGTGCTAGTAAGCTCGGGAACACTGAAGCTTTCTTT.

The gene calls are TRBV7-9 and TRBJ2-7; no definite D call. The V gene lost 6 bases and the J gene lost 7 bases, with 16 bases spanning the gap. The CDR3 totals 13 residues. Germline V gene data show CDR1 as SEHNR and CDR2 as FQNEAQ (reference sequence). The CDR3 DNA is TGTGCCAGCAGATATACGAACTGGGATGAGCAGTACTTC. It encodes CASRYTNWDEQYF.

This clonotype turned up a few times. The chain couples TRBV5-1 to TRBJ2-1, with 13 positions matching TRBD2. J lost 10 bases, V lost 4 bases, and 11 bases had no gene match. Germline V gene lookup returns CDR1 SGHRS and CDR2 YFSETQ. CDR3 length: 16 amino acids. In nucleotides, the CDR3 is TGCGCCAGCAGCAGCGATGGACTAGCGGGAGTGGGCGAGCAGTTCTTC. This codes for CASSSDGLAGVGEQFF.

CDR3 residues: CASDGRGNTIYF. The CDR3 nucleotides are TGTGCCAGCGACGGGCGGGGAAACACCATATATTTT. V is TRBV12-3 or TRBV12-4 and J is TRBJ1-3; no clear D. V gave up 8 bases and J gave up 4 bases, with 9 bases separating them. CDR3 length equals 12 residues.

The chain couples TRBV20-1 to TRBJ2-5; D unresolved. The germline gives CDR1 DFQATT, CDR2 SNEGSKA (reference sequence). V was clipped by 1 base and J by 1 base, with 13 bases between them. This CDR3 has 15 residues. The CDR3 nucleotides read TGCAGTGCTAGAGGGCACCACCCAGTCCAAGAGACCCAGTACTTC. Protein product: CSARGHHPVQETQYF.

In DNA form, the CDR3 reads TGCGCCAGCAGTACTATAGCGGGGGCCACGATATTAGGAAGAGAGACCCAGTACTTC. Its protein is CASSTIAGATILGRETQYF. The rearrangement uses TRBV10-1 and TRBJ2-5; 9 bases match TRBD2. The ends lost 5 bases at V and 4 bases at J; junction bases unmatched: 20. The germline CDR1 and CDR2 sequences are WNHNN and SYGVQD (reference sequence). There are 19 residues in the CDR3.

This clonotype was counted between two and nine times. This CDR3 reads CSARRGQYSNQPQHF. CDR3 coding DNA: TGCAGTGCTAGGAGAGGGCAGTATAGCAATCAGCCCCAGCATTTT. The V and J genes are TRBV20-1 and TRBJ1-5; no clear D. Germline V gives CDR1 DFQATT, CDR2 SNEGSKA (reference sequence). The V and J ends lost 3 bases and 0 bases respectively, with 12 bases between them. CDR3 length equals 15 residues.

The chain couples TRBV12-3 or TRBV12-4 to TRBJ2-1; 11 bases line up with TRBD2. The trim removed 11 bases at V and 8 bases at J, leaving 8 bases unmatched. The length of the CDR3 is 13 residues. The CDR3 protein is CASYSGGADEQFF. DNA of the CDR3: TGTGCCTCCTATAGCGGGGGGGCCGATGAGCAGTTCTTC.

The CDR3 bases are TGTGCCAGCAGTAACAGGGATTCCAAAAACATTTACGAGCAGTACTTC. Protein sequence: CASSNRDSKNIYEQYF. The chain has TRBV6-6 and TRBJ2-7; D is perhaps TRBD1 (6 bases). Per the germline V gene, CDR1 is MNHNY and CDR2 is SVGAGI (reference sequence). The CDR3 is 16 residues long. V shed 5 bases and J shed 4 bases, with 21 bases lying between them.

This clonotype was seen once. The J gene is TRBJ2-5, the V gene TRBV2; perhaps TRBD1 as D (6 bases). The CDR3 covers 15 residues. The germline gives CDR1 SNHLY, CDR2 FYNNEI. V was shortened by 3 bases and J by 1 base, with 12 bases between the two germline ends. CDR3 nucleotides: TGTGCCAGCAGTGACCGGGACAACCGCCAAGAGACCCAGTACTTC. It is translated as CASSDRDNRQETQYF.

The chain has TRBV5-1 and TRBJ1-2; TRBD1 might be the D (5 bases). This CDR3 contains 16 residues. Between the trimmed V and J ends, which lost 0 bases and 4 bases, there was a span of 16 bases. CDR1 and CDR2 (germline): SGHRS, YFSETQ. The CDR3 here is CASSLVGNWGGYGYTF. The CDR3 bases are TGCGCCAGCAGCTTGGTCGGCAACTGGGGCGGCTATGGCTACACCTTC.

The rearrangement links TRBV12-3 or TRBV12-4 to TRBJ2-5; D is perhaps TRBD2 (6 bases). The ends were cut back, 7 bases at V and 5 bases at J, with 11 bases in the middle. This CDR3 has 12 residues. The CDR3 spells CASNLGGETQYF. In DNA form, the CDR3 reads TGTGCCAGCAACCTTGGGGGGGAGACCCAGTACTTC.

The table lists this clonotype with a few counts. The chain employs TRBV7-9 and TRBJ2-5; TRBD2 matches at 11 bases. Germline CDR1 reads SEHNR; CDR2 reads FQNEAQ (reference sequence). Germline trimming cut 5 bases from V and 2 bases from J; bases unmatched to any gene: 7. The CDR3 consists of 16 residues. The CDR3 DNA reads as TGTGCCAGCAGCAATCGACTAGCGGGGCTTCAAGAGACCCAGTACTTC. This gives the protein CASSNRLAGLQETQYF.

Written as DNA, the CDR3 is TGCAGCGTTGCCGGACTAGCGCGACCCACAGATACGCAGTATTTT. The encoded protein is CSVAGLARPTDTQYF. The chain uses TRBV29-1 and TRBJ2-3; 9 positions agree with TRBD2. J lost 2 bases, V lost 4 bases, and 7 bases had no gene match. Germline CDR1 reads SQVTM; CDR2 reads ANQGSEA. This CDR3 has 15 residues.

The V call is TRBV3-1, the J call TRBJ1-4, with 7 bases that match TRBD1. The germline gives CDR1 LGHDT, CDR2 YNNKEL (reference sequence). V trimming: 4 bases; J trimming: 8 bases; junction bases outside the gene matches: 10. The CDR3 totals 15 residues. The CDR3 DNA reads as TGTGCCAGCAGCCCCACTGTAGGGGGCAACGAAAAACTGTTTTTT. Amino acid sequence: CASSPTVGGNEKLFF.

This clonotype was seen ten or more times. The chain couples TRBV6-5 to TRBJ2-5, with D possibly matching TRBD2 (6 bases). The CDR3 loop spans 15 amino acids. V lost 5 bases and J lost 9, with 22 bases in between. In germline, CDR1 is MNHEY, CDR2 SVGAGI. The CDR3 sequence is CASSDTGRPGEAQYF. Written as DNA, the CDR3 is TGTGCCAGCAGTGACACCGGGAGACCCGGAGAAGCCCAGTACTTC.

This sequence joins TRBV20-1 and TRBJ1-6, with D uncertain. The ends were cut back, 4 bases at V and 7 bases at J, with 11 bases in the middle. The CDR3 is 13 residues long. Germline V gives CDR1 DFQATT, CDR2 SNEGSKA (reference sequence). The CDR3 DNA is TGCAGTGCTACTGGTGCAGACAATTCACCCCTCCACTTT. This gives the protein CSATGADNSPLHF.

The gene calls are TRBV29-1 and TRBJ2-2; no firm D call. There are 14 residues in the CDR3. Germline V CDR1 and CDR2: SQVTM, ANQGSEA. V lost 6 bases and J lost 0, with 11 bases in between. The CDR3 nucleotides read TGCAGCGTCGCGACACCTACGAACACCGGGGAGCTGTTTTTT. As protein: CSVATPTNTGELFF.